Included here is one T cell receptor beta chain sequence, with context. Its antigen is currently unknown. Each subset's genomic DNA was split evenly across several immunoSEQ plates. Clones were read by immunoSEQ multiplex PCR, and TCRdb kept only the in-frame ones, dropping some. The sample lists millions of clones, around 96% seen once, with 0.9% to 1.3% in the top ten. Trimming removed 3 bases from V and 6 bases from J, with 18 bases in between. From germline, CDR1 is GTSNPN and CDR2 SVGIG (reference sequence). The length of the CDR3 is 15 residues. These data are taken from a study of shared clonotypes between healthy human individuals. Terminally differentiated effector memory CD45RA+ cells were excluded from the naive CD8 cells, which were CD45RO-negative and positively selected for CCR7. Notes on the study in general: Clonotype sharing levels among donors were expected to vary with sequencing depth. Some naive CD4 clonotypes, roughly 4.5%, turned up in common across a handful of donors.

The sample taken for sequencing was naive CD8+ T cells sorted from blood. This rearrangement joins TRBV30 to TRBJ2-1, with D unclear. This receptor was obtained from a man aged 18 to 29 in good health. CDR3: CAWRIDSAFPNEQFF. The CDR3 coding sequence is TGTGCCTGGAGAATAGACTCGGCCTTTCCCAATGAGCAGTTCTTC.